The clone carrying this TCR beta chain showed up just a few times. The cohort comprised individuals with locally advanced or metastatic urothelial carcinoma. TCRdb's table, derived via immunoSEQ multiplex PCR, lists solely in-frame clones and lacks some. The sample yields about 73,000 clones, roughly 89% seen once. The sample is drawn from a study of PD-L1 blockade in urothelial cancer. For the study at large: Bladder-origin urothelial cancer in males covered most of the roughly 29 patients. Among blood samples, the median T cell count was approximately 140,000.

The origin of this receptor is a man between 60 and 75 years old with urothelial cancer. This specimen was PBMCs, taken around atezolizumab (anti-PD-L1) treatment.

CDR3 coding DNA: TGCGCCAGCAGCCTCGGACAGGACCTCTCCTACGAGCAGTACTTC. It codes for CASSLGQDLSYEQYF. The chain joins TRBV10-2 to TRBJ2-7; 7 bases are shared with TRBD1. The germline V gene has CDR1 WSHSY and CDR2 SAAADI. Unmatched junction bases numbered 8, after V lost 6 bases and J lost 0 bases. CDR3 length: 15 amino acids.